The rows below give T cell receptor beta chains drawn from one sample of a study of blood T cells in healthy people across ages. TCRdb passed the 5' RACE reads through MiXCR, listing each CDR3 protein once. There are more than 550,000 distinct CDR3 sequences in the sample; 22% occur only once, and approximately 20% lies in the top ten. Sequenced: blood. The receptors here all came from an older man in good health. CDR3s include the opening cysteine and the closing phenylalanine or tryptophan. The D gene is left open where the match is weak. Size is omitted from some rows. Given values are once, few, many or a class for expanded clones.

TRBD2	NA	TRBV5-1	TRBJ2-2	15	CASSKGLAGTGELFF	TGCGCCAGCAGCAAGGGACTAGCGGGCACCGGGGAGCTGTTTTTT
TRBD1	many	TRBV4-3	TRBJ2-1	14	CASSLRGSRNEQFF	TGCGCCAGCAGCCTCAGGGGGTCAAGGAATGAGCAGTTCTTC
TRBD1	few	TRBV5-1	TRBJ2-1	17	CASSSQPGQSSYNEQFF	TGCGCCAGCAGCTCACAACCGGGACAGAGCTCCTACAATGAGCAGTTCTTC
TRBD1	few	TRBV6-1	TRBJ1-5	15	CASSEGTGRHQPQHF	TGTGCCAGCAGTGAAGGGACAGGCAGACACCAGCCCCAGCATTTT
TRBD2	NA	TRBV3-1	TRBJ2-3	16	CASSGVAGGTGDTQYF	TGTGCCAGCAGCGGTGTAGCGGGAGGGACCGGAGATACGCAGTATTTT
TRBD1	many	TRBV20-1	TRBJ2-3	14	CSSPRGTGVFTQYF	TGCAGCTCACCCCGGGGGACAGGGGTGTTTACGCAGTATTTT
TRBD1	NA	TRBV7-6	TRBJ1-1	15	CASSQGTAKNTEAFF	TGTGCCAGCAGCCAAGGGACAGCAAAGAACACTGAAGCTTTCTTT
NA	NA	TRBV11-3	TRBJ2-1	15	CASSLDLLTLSEQFF	TGTGCCAGCAGCTTAGATCTTCTGACGCTGAGTGAGCAGTTCTTC
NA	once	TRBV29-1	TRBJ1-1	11	CSVGAGSEAFF	TGCAGCGTTGGCGCGGGGTCTGAAGCTTTCTTT
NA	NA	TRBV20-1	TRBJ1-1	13	CSAPGLIHTEAFF	TGCAGTGCGCCTGGACTGATACACACTGAAGCTTTCTTT
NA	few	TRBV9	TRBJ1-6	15	CASSGSGTPYSPLHF	TGTGCCAGCAGCGGCTCCGGGACTCCTTATTCACCCCTCCACTTT
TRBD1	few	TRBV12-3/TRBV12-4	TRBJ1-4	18	CASSLAPGQGFTNEKLFF	TGTGCCAGCAGTTTAGCGCCGGGACAGGGATTTACTAATGAAAAACTGTTTTTT
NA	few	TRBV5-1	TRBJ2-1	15	CASSLDGTDTREQFF	TGCGCCAGCAGCTTGGACGGGACCGATACGCGGGAGCAGTTCTTC
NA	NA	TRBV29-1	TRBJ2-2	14	CSVPSGAGTGELFF	TGCAGCGTGCCCTCAGGGGCGGGCACCGGGGAGCTGTTTTTT
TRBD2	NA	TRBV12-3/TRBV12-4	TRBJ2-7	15	CASSALAGVSYEQYF	TGTGCCAGCAGCGCTCTAGCGGGGGTATCCTACGAGCAGTACTTC
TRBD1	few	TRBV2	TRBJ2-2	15	CASRTDRGVAGELFF	TGTGCCAGCAGGACGGACAGGGGAGTGGCCGGGGAGCTGTTTTTT
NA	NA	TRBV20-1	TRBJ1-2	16	CSARAMIDGSHYGYTF	TGCAGTGCTAGAGCGATGATAGACGGATCTCACTATGGCTACACCTTC
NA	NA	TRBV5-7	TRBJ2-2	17	CASSLRGSLPNTGELFF	TGTGCCAGCAGCTTGAGGGGCAGCCTGCCAAACACCGGGGAGCTGTTTTTT
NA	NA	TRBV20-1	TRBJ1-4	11	CSARDYSRLFF	TGCAGTGCTAGAGATTACAGCAGACTGTTTTTT
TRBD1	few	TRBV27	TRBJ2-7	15	CASSLWGTGRFQQYF	TGTGCCAGCAGTTTATGGGGGACAGGGCGTTTCCAGCAGTACTTC
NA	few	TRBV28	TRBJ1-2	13	CASSLLAFYGYTF	TGTGCCAGCAGTTTACTCGCATTCTATGGCTACACCTTC
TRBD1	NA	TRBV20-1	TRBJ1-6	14	CSATRDRWNSPLHF	TGCAGTGCTACCCGGGACAGGTGGAATTCACCCCTCCACTTT
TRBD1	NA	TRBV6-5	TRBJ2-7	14	CASRSPQGSYEQYF	TGTGCCAGCAGGTCCCCACAGGGGTCCTACGAGCAGTACTTC
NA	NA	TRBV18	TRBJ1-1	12	CASSPSGPEAFF	TGTGCCAGCTCACCTTCAGGTCCTGAAGCTTTCTTT
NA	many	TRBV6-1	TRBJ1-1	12	CASSEGAFEAFF	TGTGCCAGCAGTGAAGGGGCATTCGAAGCTTTCTTT
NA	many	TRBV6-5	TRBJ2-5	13	CASIVPGEETQYF	TGTGCCAGCATCGTCCCGGGAGAAGAGACCCAGTACTTC
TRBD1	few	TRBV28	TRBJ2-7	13	CASTPTGADEQYF	TGTGCCAGCACCCCGACAGGGGCCGACGAGCAGTACTTC
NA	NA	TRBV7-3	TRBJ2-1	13	CASSLIQGNEQFF	TGTGCCAGCAGCTTAATACAGGGCAATGAGCAGTTCTTC
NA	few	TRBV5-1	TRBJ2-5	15	CASSGGYRTEETQYF	TGCGCCAGCAGCGGGGGGTACAGAACGGAAGAGACCCAGTACTTC
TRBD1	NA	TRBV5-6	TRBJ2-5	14	CASSGTGVGETQYF	TGTGCCAGCAGCGGGACAGGGGTAGGAGAGACCCAGTACTTC
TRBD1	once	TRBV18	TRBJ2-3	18	CASSRAGTGSRGTDTQYF	TGTGCCAGCTCACGCGCCGGGACAGGGAGCAGGGGCACAGATACGCAGTATTTT
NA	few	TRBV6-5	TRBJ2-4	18	CASSYGNGGPASKNIQYF	TGTGCCAGCAGTTACGGAAATGGCGGGCCAGCATCCAAAAACATTCAGTACTTC
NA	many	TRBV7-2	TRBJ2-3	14	CASSAVTGTDTQYF	TGTGCCAGCAGCGCTGTAACCGGGACAGATACGCAGTATTTT